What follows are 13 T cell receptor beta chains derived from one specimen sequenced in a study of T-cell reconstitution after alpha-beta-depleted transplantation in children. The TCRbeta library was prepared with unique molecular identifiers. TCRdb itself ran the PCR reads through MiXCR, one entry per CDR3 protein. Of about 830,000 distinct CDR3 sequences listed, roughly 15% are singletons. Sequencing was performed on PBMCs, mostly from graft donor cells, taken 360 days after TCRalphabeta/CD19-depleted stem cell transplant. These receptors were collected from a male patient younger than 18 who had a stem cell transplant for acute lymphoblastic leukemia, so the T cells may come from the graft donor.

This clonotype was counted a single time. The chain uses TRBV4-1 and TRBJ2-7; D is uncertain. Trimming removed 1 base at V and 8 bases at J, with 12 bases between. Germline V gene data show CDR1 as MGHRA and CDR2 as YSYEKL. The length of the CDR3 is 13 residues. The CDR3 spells CASSQVNPTQQYF. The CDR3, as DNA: TGCGCCAGCAGCCAAGTGAATCCAACGCAGCAGTACTTC.

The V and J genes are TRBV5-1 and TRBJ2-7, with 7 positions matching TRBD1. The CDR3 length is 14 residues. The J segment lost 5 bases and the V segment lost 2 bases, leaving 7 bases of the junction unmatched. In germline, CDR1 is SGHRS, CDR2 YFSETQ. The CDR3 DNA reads TGCGCCAGCAGCTTAGGGGGCTTTGACGACGAGCAGTACTTC. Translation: CASSLGGFDDEQYF.

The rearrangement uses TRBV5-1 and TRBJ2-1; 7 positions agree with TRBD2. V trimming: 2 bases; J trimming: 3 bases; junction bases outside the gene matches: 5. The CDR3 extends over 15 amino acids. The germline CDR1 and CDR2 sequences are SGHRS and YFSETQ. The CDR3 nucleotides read TGCGCCAGCAGCTTCTCCGCTAGCGGCTACAATGAGCAGTTCTTC. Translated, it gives CASSFSASGYNEQFF.

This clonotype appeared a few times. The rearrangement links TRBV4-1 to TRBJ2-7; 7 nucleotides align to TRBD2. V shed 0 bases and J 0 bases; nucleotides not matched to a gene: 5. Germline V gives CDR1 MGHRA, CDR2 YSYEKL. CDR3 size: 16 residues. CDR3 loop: CASSQESGGASYEQYF. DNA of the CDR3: TGCGCCAGCAGCCAAGAGTCGGGAGGTGCCTCCTACGAGCAGTACTTC.

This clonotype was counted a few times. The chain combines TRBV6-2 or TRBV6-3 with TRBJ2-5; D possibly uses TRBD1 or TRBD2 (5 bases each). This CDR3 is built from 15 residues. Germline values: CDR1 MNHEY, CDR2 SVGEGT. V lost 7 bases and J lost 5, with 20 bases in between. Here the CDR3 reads CASTLIGTRQETQYF. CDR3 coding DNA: TGTGCCAGCACCCTAATTGGGACCAGACAGGAGACCCAGTACTTC.

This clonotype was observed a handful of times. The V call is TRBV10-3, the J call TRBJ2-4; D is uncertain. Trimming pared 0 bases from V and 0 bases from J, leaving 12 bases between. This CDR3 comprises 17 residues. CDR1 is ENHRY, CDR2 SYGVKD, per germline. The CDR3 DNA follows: TGTGCCATCAGTGAGTCGGTCGTCCTATTAGCCAAAAACATTCAGTACTTC. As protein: CAISESVVLLAKNIQYF.

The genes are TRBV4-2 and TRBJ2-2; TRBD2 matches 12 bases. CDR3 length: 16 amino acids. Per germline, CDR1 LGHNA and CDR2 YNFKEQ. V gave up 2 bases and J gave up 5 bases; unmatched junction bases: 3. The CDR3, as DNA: TGTGCCAGCAGCCAACCTAGCGGGGGGGAAACCGGGGAGCTGTTTTTT. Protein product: CASSQPSGGETGELFF.

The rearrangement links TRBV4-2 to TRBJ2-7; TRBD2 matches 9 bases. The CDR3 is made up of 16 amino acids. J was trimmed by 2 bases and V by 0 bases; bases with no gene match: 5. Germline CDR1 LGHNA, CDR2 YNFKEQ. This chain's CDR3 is CASSQDGLASTYEQYF. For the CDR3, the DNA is TGTGCCAGCAGCCAAGATGGACTAGCGTCAACCTACGAGCAGTACTTC.

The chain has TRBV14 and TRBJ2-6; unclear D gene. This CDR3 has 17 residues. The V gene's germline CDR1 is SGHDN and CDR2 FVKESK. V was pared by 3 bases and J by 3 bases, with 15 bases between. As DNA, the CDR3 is TGTGCCAGCAGCCAGACGAAAAAGAGTCGTGGGGCCAACGTCCTGACTTTC. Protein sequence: CASSQTKKSRGANVLTF.

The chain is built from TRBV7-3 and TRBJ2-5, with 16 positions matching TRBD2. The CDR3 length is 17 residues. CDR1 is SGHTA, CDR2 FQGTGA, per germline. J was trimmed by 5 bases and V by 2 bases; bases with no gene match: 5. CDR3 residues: CASSLGTSGRAVETQYF. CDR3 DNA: TGTGCCAGCAGCTTAGGGACTAGCGGGAGGGCCGTGGAGACCCAGTACTTC. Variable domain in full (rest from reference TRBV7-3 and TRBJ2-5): GAGVSQTPSNKVTEKGKYVELRCDPISGHTALYWYRQSLGQGPEFLIYFQGTGAADDSGLPNDRFFAVRPEGSVSTLKIQRTERGDSAVYLCASSLGTSGRAVETQYFGPGTRLLVL.

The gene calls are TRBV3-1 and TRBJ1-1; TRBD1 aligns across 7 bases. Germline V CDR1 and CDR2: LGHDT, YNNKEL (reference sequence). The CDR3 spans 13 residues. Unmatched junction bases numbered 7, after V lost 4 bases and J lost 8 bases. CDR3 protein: CASSPGGQQEAFF. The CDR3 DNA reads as TGTGCCAGCAGCCCGGGGGGACAGCAAGAAGCTTTCTTT.

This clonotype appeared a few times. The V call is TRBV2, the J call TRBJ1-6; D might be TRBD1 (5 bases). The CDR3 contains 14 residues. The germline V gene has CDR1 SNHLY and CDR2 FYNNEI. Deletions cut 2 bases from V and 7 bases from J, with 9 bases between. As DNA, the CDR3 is TGTGCCAGCAGTGAACAGGGCTCCAATTCACCCCTCCACTTT. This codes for CASSEQGSNSPLHF.

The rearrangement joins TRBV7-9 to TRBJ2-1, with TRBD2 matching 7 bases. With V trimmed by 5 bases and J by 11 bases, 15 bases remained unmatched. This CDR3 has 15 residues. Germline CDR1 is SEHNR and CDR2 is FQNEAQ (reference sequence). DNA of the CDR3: TGTGCCAGCAGCAACTTCGGGGGGTCCATTTTTCAGCAGTTCTTC. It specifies CASSNFGGSIFQQFF.